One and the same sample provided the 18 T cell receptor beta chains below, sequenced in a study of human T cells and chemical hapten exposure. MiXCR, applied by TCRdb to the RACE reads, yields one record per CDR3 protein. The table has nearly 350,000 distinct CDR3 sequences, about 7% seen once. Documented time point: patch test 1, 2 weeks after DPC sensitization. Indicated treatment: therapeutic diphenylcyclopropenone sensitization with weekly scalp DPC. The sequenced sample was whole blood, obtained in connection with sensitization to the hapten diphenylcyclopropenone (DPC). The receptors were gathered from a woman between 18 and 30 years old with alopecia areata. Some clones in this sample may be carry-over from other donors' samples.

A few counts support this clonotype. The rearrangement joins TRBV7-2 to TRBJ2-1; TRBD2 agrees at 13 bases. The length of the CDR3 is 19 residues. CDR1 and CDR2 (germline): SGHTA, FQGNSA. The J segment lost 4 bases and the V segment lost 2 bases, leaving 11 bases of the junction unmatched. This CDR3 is CASSLFIGTSGVKYNEQFF. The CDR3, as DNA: TGTGCCAGCAGCTTATTTATCGGGACTAGCGGGGTAAAATACAATGAGCAGTTCTTC.

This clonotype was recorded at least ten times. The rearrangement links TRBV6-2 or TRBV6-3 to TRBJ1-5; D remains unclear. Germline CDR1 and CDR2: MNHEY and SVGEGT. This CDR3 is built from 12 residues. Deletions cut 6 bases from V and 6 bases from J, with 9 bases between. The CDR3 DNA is TGTGCCAGCAGCCAAACCACTCAGCCCCAGCATTTT. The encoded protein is CASSQTTQPQHF.

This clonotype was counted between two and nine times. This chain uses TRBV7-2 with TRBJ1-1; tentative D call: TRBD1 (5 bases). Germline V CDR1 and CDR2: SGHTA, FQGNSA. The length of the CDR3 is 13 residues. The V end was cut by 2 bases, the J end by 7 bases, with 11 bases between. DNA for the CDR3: TGTGCCAGCAGCTTAAAGAGGGACTTTGAAGCTTTCTTT. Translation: CASSLKRDFEAFF. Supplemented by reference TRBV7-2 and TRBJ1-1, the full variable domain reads GAGVSQSPSNKVTEKGKDVELRCDPISGHTALYWYRQSLGQGLEFLIYFQGNSAPDKSGLPSDRFSAERTGGSVSTLTIQRTQQEDSAVYLCASSLKRDFEAFFGQGTRLTVV.

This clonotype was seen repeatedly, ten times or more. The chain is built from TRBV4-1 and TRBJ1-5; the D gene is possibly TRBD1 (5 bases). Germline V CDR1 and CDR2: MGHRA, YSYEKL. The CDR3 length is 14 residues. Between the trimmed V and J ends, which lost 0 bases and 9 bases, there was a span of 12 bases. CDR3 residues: CASSQEGAFWPQHF. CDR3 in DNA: TGCGCCAGCAGCCAAGAAGGGGCCTTTTGGCCCCAGCATTTT.

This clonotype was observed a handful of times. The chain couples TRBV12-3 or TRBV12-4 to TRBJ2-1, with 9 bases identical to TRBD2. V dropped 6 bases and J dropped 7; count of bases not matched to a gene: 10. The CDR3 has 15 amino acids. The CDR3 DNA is TGTGCCAGCAGCCTTAGCGGGGGACCGGGAAATGAGCAGTTCTTC. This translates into CASSLSGGPGNEQFF.

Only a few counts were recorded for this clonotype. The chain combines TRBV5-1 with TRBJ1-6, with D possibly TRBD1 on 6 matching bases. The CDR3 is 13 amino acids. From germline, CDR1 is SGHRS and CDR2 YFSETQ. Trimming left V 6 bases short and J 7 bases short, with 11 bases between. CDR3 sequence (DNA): TGCGCCAGCAAGGGGGATTCAAATTCACCCCTCCACTTT. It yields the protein CASKGDSNSPLHF.

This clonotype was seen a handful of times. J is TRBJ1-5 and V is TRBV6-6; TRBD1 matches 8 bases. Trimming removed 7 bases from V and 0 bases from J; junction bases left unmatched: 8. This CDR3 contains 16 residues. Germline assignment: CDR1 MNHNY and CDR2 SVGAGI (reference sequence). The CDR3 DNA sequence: TGTGCCAGCACCCCACAGGGGGGTTATAGCAATCAGCCCCAGCATTTT. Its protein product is CASTPQGGYSNQPQHF.

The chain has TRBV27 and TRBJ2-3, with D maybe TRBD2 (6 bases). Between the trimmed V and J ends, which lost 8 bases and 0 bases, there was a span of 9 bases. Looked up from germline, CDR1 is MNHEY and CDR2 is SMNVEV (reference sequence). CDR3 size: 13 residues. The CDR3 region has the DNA TGTGCCAGCGGGGGACTCAGCACAGATACGCAGTATTTT. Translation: CASGGLSTDTQYF.

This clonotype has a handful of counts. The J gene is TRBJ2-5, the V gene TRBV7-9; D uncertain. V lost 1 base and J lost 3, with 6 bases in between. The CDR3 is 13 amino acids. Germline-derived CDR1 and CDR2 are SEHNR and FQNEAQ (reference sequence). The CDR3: CASSLESEETQYF. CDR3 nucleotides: TGTGCCAGCAGCTTAGAATCTGAAGAGACCCAGTACTTC.

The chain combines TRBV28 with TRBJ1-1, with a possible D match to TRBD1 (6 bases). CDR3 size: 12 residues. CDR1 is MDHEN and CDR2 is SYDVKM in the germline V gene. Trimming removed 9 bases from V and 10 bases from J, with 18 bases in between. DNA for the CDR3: TGTGCCAGTTTTACAGGGATAAGGGCAGCTTTCTTT. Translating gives CASFTGIRAAFF.

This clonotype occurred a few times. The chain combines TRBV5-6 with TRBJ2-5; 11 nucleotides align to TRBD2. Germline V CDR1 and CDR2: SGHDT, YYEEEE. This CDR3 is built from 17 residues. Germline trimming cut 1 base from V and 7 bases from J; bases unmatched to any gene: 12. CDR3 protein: CASSLRASGGPLWTQYF. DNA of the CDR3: TGTGCCAGCAGCTTGAGGGCTAGCGGGGGGCCCTTATGGACCCAGTACTTC.

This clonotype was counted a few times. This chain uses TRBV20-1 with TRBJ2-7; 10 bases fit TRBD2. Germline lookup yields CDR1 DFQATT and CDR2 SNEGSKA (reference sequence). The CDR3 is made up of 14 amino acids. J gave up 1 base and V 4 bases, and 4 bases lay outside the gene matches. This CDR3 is CSAKDSGGSYEQYF. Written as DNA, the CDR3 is TGCAGTGCTAAGGATAGCGGGGGGTCCTACGAGCAGTACTTC.

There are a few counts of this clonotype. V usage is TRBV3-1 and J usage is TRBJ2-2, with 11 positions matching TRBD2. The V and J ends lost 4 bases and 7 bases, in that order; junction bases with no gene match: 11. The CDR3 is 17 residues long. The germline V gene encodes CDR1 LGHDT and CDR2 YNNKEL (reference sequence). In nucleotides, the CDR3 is TGTGCCAGCAGCCCCCGCCCTAGCGGGGGGTATAACGGGGAGCTGTTTTTT. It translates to CASSPRPSGGYNGELFF.

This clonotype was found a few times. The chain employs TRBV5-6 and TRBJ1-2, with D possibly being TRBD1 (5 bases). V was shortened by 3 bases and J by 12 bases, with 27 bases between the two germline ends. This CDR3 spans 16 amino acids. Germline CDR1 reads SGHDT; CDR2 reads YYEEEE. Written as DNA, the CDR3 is TGTGCCAGCAGCTACCCCCAGACAGCCGTGAACGCCAGGCACACCTTC. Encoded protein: CASSYPQTAVNARHTF.

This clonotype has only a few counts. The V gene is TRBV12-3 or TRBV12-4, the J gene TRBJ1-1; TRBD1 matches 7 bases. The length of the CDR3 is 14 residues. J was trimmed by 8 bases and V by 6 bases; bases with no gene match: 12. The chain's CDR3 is CASSLYPTGDEAFF. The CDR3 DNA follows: TGTGCCAGCAGCCTATACCCCACAGGGGACGAAGCTTTCTTT.

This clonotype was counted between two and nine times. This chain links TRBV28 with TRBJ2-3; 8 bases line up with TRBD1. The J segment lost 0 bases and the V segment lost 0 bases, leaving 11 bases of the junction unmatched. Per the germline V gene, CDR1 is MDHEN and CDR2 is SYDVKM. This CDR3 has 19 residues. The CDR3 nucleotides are TGTGCCAGCAGTTTATGGGGACTCGGACAGGGCCCTAGCACAGATACGCAGTATTTT. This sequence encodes CASSLWGLGQGPSTDTQYF. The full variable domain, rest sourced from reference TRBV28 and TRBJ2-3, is DVKVTQSSRYLVKRTGEKVFLECVQDMDHENMFWYRQDPGLGLRLIYFSYDVKMKEKGDIPEGYSVSREKKERFSLILESASTNQTSMYLCASSLWGLGQGPSTDTQYFGPGTRLTVL.

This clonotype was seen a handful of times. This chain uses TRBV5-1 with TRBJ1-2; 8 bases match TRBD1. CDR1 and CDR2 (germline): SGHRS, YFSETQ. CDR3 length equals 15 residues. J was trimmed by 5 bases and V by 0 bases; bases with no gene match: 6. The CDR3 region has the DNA TGCGCCAGCAGCTTGGTTGAGGGACAGGCGTATGGCTACACCTTC. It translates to CASSLVEGQAYGYTF. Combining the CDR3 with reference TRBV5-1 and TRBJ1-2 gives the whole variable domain KAGVTQTPRYLIKTRGQQVTLSCSPISGHRSVSWYQQTPGQGLQFLFEYFSETQRNKGNFPGRFSGRQFSNSRSEMNVSTLELGDSALYLCASSLVEGQAYGYTFGSGTRLTVV.

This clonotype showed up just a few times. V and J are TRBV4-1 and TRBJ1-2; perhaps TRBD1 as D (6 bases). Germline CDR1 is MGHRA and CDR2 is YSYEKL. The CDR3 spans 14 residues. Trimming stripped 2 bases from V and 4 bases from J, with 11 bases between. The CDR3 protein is CASSQFGQIYGYTF. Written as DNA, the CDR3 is TGCGCCAGCAGCCAATTTGGACAGATCTATGGCTACACCTTC.